This is a list of T cell receptor beta chains from one sample in a study of T cell repertoires in cytomegalovirus infection. TCRdb analysed the reads with MiXCR anew, one entry per CDR3 protein. The table shows around 290,000 distinct CDR3 sequences, with about 26% occurring only once. The sequenced sample was PBMCs. The receptor source for this set is a human donor in good health (CMV status not recorded). Some clones in this sample may be carry-over from other donors' samples. Both conserved end residues are part of each CDR3. The D gene is left open where the match is weak. Size tells how often a clone was seen (once, few, many) or the class of an expanded clone, and some rows leave it out.

few	TRBJ1-2	-	TRBV6-1	TGTGCCAGCAGTGAAGCCGGGCCCTCTAACTATGGCTACACCTTC	CASSEAGPSNYGYTF
few	TRBJ2-7	-	TRBV6-6	TGTGCCAGCAGTTACTCGAATGAATACGAGCAGTACTTC	CASSYSNEYEQYF
few	TRBJ2-1	TRBD2	TRBV3-1	TGTGCCAGCAGACCCGCCGGGACTAGCGGGAGAAGATCCTACAATGAGCAGTTCTTC	CASRPAGTSGRRSYNEQFF
-	TRBJ1-1	-	TRBV30	TGTGCCTGGAGTGTGTCAGGGAGCACTGAAGCTTTCTTT	CAWSVSGSTEAFF
few	TRBJ2-5	TRBD1	TRBV11-2	TGTGCCAGCAGCTTAGTGGACAGGGTGGTCCAAGAGACCCAGTACTTC	CASSLVDRVVQETQYF
few	TRBJ2-7	TRBD1	TRBV2	TGTGCCAGCAAGTTCGGACAGGGGGCTAGTGAGCAGTACTTC	CASKFGQGASEQYF
many	TRBJ2-1	-	TRBV7-2	TGTGCCAGCAGCTTAGACTCCTCGAGCTCCTACAATGAGCAGTTCTTC	CASSLDSSSSYNEQFF
many	TRBJ2-7	-	TRBV7-2	TGTGCCAGCAAGTCAGGGCGGGTTCCATACGAGCAGTACTTC	CASKSGRVPYEQYF
-	TRBJ2-3	TRBD2	TRBV7-8	TGTGCCAGCGTGGGAGCGGGAGAAGGGATTGAGGCAGATACGCAGTATTTT	CASVGAGEGIEADTQYF
-	TRBJ2-1	TRBD2	TRBV6-2/TRBV6-3	TGTGCCAGCAGTTACCGGGGACTAGCGGGAGGGTCCTACAATGAGCAGTTCTTC	CASSYRGLAGGSYNEQFF
few	TRBJ2-4	-	TRBV20-1	TGCAGTGCTAGACCTCGAGGGGGACTAAGAAACATTCAGTACTTC	CSARPRGGLRNIQYF
-	TRBJ2-1	TRBD2	TRBV7-3	TGTGCCAGCAGCCAGCTAGCGGGGGCATACAATGAGCAGTTCTTC	CASSQLAGAYNEQFF
few	TRBJ1-2	TRBD1	TRBV12-3/TRBV12-4	TGTGCCAGCACCAAGGACAGGGGCCCCTCCGATATGGGCTACACCTTC	CASTKDRGPSDMGYTF
-	TRBJ2-1	-	TRBV19	TGTGCCAGTAAGGGGGAGTGGGGGCGAAATGAGCAGTTCTTC	CASKGEWGRNEQFF
few	TRBJ1-5	-	TRBV6-6	TGTGCCAGCAGTTACGCGCCAGGGGCGGGCAATCAGCCCCAGCATTTT	CASSYAPGAGNQPQHF
few	TRBJ2-5	-	TRBV7-2	TGTGCCAGCAGCTTACCGGTGGAGACCCAGTACTTC	CASSLPVETQYF
-	TRBJ2-7	-	TRBV5-1	TGCGCCAGCAGCCCCGGGGACCTTGTCGAGCAGTACTTC	CASSPGDLVEQYF
-	TRBJ2-7	TRBD1	TRBV10-3	TGTGCCATCCACCCAGGGACAGGGGGCCGGGACGAGCAGTACTTC	CAIHPGTGGRDEQYF
few	TRBJ2-1	TRBD1	TRBV2	TGTGCCAGCAGGCTGACAGGGGGTTCTTACAATGAGCAGTTCTTC	CASRLTGGSYNEQFF
many	TRBJ2-1	TRBD1	TRBV7-6	TGTGCCAGCAGCTCGACAGGGGGCTACGGATACAATGAGCAGTTCTTC	CASSSTGGYGYNEQFF
-	TRBJ2-7	-	TRBV7-2	TGTGCCAGCAGCTCGACAGGAATGGGGCTCGAGCAGTACTTC	CASSSTGMGLEQYF